This T cell receptor (beta chain) was sequenced in a study of OX40 agonist ivuxolimab in advanced cancers. About the research overall: In this cohort, patients received ivuxolimab, an agonistic anti-OX40 (CD134) antibody. Three partial responders included one hepatocellular carcinoma patient and two cutaneous melanoma patients. General study points: There were, on average, more expanded clones in CD8+ T cells than in CD4+.

The J segment lost 4 bases and the V segment lost 0 bases, leaving 0 bases of the junction unmatched. CDR1 is SGHRS, CDR2 YFSETQ, per germline. CDR3 length equals 14 residues. Assay used: immunoSEQ multiplex PCR; TCRdb lists only in-frame clones, some missing. Of tens of thousands of clones detected, about 91% appear once; the ten largest clones hold more than 5.5%. Sampled blood was obtained at baseline, cycle 4 day 1, and cycle 7 day 1. A remark on this clone: Its antigen is unknown.

The material was CD4+ or CD8+ T cells sorted from blood, obtained in a trial of the OX40 agonist ivuxolimab. The chain joins TRBV5-1 to TRBJ2-5, with 10 bases matching TRBD1. This sequence was found in an adult with an advanced solid tumor such as melanoma, head and neck, liver or kidney cancer. The CDR3 here is CASSLGDRGETQYF. Here the CDR3 DNA reads TGCGCCAGCAGCTTGGGGGACAGGGGAGAGACCCAGTACTTC.